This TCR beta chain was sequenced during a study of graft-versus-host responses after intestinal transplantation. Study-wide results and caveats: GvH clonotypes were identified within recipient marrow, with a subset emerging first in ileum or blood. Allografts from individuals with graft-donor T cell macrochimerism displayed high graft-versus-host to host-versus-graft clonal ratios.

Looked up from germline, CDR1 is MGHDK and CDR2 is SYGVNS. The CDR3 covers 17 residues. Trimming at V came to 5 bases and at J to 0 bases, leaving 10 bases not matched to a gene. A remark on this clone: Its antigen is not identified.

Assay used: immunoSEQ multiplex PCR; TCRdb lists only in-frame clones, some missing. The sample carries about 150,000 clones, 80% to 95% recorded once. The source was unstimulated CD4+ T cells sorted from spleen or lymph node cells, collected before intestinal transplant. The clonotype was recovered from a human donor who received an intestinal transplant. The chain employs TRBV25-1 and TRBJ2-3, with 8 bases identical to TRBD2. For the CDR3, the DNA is TGTGCCAGCAGTTTATGGGCGGGAGGAACTAGCACAGATACGCAGTATTTT. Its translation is CASSLWAGGTSTDTQYF. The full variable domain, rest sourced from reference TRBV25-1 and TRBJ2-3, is EADIYQTPRYLVIGTGKKITLECSQTMGHDKMYWYQQDPGMELHLIHYSYGVNSTEKGDLSSESTVSRIRTEHFPLTLESARPSHTSQYLCASSLWAGGTSTDTQYFGPGTRLTVL.